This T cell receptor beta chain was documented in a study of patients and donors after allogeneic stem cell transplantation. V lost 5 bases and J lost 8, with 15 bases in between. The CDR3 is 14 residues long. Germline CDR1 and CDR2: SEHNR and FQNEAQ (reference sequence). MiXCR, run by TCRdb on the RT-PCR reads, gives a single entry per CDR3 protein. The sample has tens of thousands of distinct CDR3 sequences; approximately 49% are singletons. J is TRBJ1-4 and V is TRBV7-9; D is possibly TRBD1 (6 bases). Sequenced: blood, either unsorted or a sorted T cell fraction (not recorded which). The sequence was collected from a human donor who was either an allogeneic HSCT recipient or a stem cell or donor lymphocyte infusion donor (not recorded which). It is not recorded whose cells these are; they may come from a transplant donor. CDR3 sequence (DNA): TGTGCCAGCAGCGTAGGGGACATCCGAGAAAAACTGTTTTTT. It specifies CASSVGDIREKLFF.